The next 17 T cell receptor beta chains were all read from a single sample in a study of Ad26.COV2.S vaccination and SARS-CoV-2 variants. The assay was immunoSEQ multiplex PCR, and TCRdb's table has in-frame clones only and misses some. Among about 350,000 clones listed, roughly 90% were seen once. The treatment is: some 20 received Ad26.COV2.S at low or high dose, single or two shots; about 5 received placebo; per-sample allocation not given. Vaccine and placebo recipients were sampled on day 63 after the first injection. The specimen comprised peripheral blood, sampled in a trial of Ad26.COV2.S vaccine versus placebo. The source of these receptors is a person between 18 and 65 years old who received the Ad26.COV2.S COVID-19 vaccine or a placebo.

With respect to this clone: This same CDR3 is encoded by further DNA sequences in the sample. This chain joins TRBV28 and TRBJ2-7; D is undetermined. The CDR3 loop spans 12 amino acids. V dropped 5 bases and J dropped 2 bases, with 7 bases sitting between them. Per the germline V gene, CDR1 is MDHEN and CDR2 is SYDVKM. The CDR3 sequence is CASSLTTYEQYF. The CDR3 bases are TGTGCCAGCAGTCTGACCACCTACGAGCAGTACTTC.

The chain uses TRBV7-3 and TRBJ2-3; maybe TRBD1 (6 bases). Between the trimmed V and J ends, which lost 3 bases and 1 base, there was a span of 11 bases. Germline V gives CDR1 SGHTA, CDR2 FQGTGA. The CDR3 totals 15 residues. The CDR3 region has the DNA TGTGCCAGCAGCTTTGGGACACTCCGCACAGATACGCAGTATTTT. This gives the protein CASSFGTLRTDTQYF.

This clone was counted only a few times. The chain joins TRBV5-4 to TRBJ2-7; D is unclear. There are 14 residues in the CDR3. Germline CDR1 and CDR2: SGHNT and YYREEE (reference sequence). V was clipped by 0 bases and J by 0 bases, with 7 bases between them. For the CDR3, the DNA is TGTGCCAGCAGCTTGGATAGCACCTCCTACGAGCAGTACTTC. This translates into CASSLDSTSYEQYF.

The V and J genes are TRBV11-2 and TRBJ2-5; 7 bases line up with TRBD1. This CDR3 has 17 amino acids. Germline V gene data show CDR1 as SGHAT and CDR2 as FQNNGV. Losses at the gene ends were 4 bases for V and 1 base for J; bases not matched to a gene: 12. CDR3 protein: CASSSTFRDSIQETQYF. The CDR3 DNA sequence: TGTGCCAGCAGCTCGACTTTCCGGGACAGCATCCAAGAGACCCAGTACTTC.

This rearrangement joins TRBV6-2 or TRBV6-3 to TRBJ1-6; maybe TRBD1 (6 bases). Trimming stripped 3 bases from V and 8 bases from J, with 11 bases between. Germline lookup yields CDR1 MNHEY and CDR2 SVGEGT. The CDR3 length is 14 residues. This CDR3 is CASSYSGAHSPLHF. The CDR3 bases are TGTGCCAGCAGTTATTCGGGGGCGCATTCACCCCTCCACTTT.

The CDR3 loop reads CASSDLSGTDTQYF. The CDR3, as DNA: TGTGCCAGCAGTGACTTGTCGGGGACAGATACGCAGTATTTT. The J gene is TRBJ2-3, the V gene TRBV5-5; tentative D call: TRBD2 (5 bases). The CDR3 sequence is 14 residues long. CDR1 and CDR2 (germline): SGHKS, YYEKEE (reference sequence). V was cut by 5 bases and J by 3 bases, with 13 bases left in between.

The chain employs TRBV6-2 or TRBV6-3 and TRBJ2-2, with 10 bases that match TRBD1. The CDR3 length is 16 residues. Germline CDR1 and CDR2: MNHEY and SVGEGT. V shed 5 bases, J shed 6 bases, and the junction held 9 bases outside the gene matches. The CDR3 spells CASSPGGQGTSGELFF. Here the CDR3 DNA reads TGTGCCAGCAGTCCCGGGGGACAGGGGACCTCCGGGGAGCTGTTTTTT.

The chain uses TRBV6-5 and TRBJ2-1; unclear D gene. Germline V gives CDR1 MNHEY, CDR2 SVGAGI. The V end was cut by 7 bases, the J end by 3 bases, with 10 bases between. The CDR3 covers 13 residues. The CDR3 nucleotides read TGTGCCAGCACTTCCGTAGGCTACAATGAGCAGTTCTTC. As protein: CASTSVGYNEQFF.

The chain is built from TRBV4-3 and TRBJ2-1, with 11 bases that match TRBD2. The V gene end was trimmed by 3 bases and the J gene end by 7 bases; junction bases not matched to a gene: 8. Germline CDR1 LGHNA, CDR2 YSLEER. This CDR3 contains 16 residues. The CDR3 here is CASSQLPGLAANEQFF. The CDR3 bases are TGCGCCAGCAGCCAGTTACCGGGACTAGCGGCAAATGAGCAGTTCTTC.

The chain links TRBV18 to TRBJ1-4; D is unresolved. V lost 5 bases and J lost 1, with 8 bases in between. CDR1 is KGHSH and CDR2 is LQKENI in the germline V gene. CDR3 length: 14 amino acids. The CDR3 sequence is CASSTDGTNEKLFF. The CDR3 DNA reads as TGTGCCAGCTCAACGGACGGAACTAATGAAAAACTGTTTTTT.

This clone has just one count. V and J are TRBV9 and TRBJ2-2; D is unclear. The CDR3 consists of 14 residues. The V end lost 3 bases, the J end lost 6 bases, and 12 bases lay between the germline ends. Germline V gene data show CDR1 as SGDLS and CDR2 as YYNGEE. CDR3 coding DNA: TGTGCCAGCAGCGATCCCGGGTTGTCCGGGGAGCTGTTTTTT. This sequence encodes CASSDPGLSGELFF.

The V call is TRBV30, the J call TRBJ2-7; D is undetermined. Trimming pared 0 bases from V and 4 bases from J, leaving 4 bases between. The CDR3 has 11 residues. Germline-derived CDR1 and CDR2 are GTSNPN and SVGIG (reference sequence). This chain's CDR3 is CAWSVMYEQYF. As DNA, the CDR3 is TGTGCCTGGAGTGTAATGTACGAGCAGTACTTC.

The chain is built from TRBV28 and TRBJ1-4, with 7 bases identical to TRBD1. CDR1 MDHEN and CDR2 SYDVKM come from the germline V gene. CDR3 length: 14 amino acids. The CDR3 here is CVSLKEGAGEKLFF. The CDR3 bases are TGTGTCTCGCTGAAAGAGGGGGCAGGTGAAAAACTGTTTTTT. Full variable domain (missing parts from reference TRBV28 and TRBJ1-4): DVKVTQSSRYLVKRTGEKVFLECVQDMDHENMFWYRQDPGLGLRLIYFSYDVKMKEKGDIPEGYSVSREKKERFSLILESASTNQTSMYLCVSLKEGAGEKLFFGSGTQLSVL.

The genes are TRBV11-2 and TRBJ1-6; the D gene is possibly TRBD1 (6 bases). CDR1 is SGHAT, CDR2 FQNNGV, per germline. V was clipped by 2 bases and J by 9 bases, with 11 bases between them. The CDR3 has 14 residues. This CDR3 reads CASSLRGAGSPLHF. CDR3 in DNA: TGTGCCAGCAGCTTACGGGGGGCTGGTTCACCCCTCCACTTT.

This clone was counted only a few times. V is TRBV11-3 and J is TRBJ2-2; 9 bases align to TRBD2. The V and J ends lost 2 bases and 5 bases, in that order; junction bases with no gene match: 6. Germline V CDR1 and CDR2: SGHNT, YENEEA. The CDR3 is 16 residues long. DNA of the CDR3: TGTGCCAGCAGCTTAAGCGGTAGCGGGAGTACCGGGGAGCTGTTTTTT. Translated, it gives CASSLSGSGSTGELFF.

The chain carries TRBV3-1 (or the pseudogene TRBV3-2) and TRBJ2-3, with TRBD2 as a possible D gene (6 bases). Germline V gene sequence: CDR1 LGHDT, CDR2 YNNKEL (reference sequence). The CDR3 extends over 15 amino acids. Trimming pared 1 base from V and 8 bases from J, leaving 16 bases between. The CDR3 here is CASSQGEVRVGTQYF. The CDR3 DNA is TGTGCCAGCAGCCAAGGGGAGGTTAGAGTGGGTACGCAGTATTTT.

The rearrangement links TRBV4-1 to TRBJ1-5, with D possibly matching TRBD1 (5 bases). The CDR3 spans 14 residues. Looked up from germline, CDR1 is MGHRA and CDR2 is YSYEKL. The ends were cut back, 1 base at V and 5 bases at J, with 9 bases in the middle. The CDR3 DNA sequence: TGCGCCAGCAGCCAAGGGGACTACTATCAGCCCCAGCATTTT. Encoded protein: CASSQGDYYQPQHF.